The present T cell receptor (beta chain) was sequenced within a study of blood T cell repertoires in COVID-19. This clone came up once. Generated by immunoSEQ multiplex PCR, the TCRdb table keeps only in-frame clones and is missing some. The data contain under 300,000 clones, over 65% of them singletons. Germline trimming cut 4 bases from V and 8 bases from J; bases unmatched to any gene: 3. Germline CDR1 and CDR2: DFQATT and SNEGSKA (reference sequence). This CDR3 contains 11 residues. This rearrangement joins TRBV20-1 to TRBJ1-2, with 8 bases lining up with TRBD1. The sequence came from an elderly woman with acute or convalescent COVID-19. The sequenced sample was peripheral blood. CDR3 protein: CSAIQGGGYTF. As DNA, the CDR3 is TGCAGTGCTATACAGGGGGGAGGCTACACCTTC.